The 30 T cell receptor beta chains below come from one sample, sequenced in a study of blood T cell repertoires in COVID-19. Clones were read by immunoSEQ multiplex PCR, and TCRdb kept only the in-frame ones, dropping some. This sample has some 180,000 clones, with about 76% found just once. The material sequenced was peripheral blood. The receptors here all came from a middle-aged woman with COVID-19, enrolled during active disease.

The chain has TRBV7-2 and TRBJ2-7; TRBD1 agrees at 10 bases. The CDR3 consists of 15 residues. Germline CDR1 reads SGHTA; CDR2 reads FQGNSA. Trimming cost V 5 bases and J 2 bases; bases outside gene matches: 6. For the CDR3, the DNA is TGTGCCAGCAGCCCTTCCGGGACAGGGGCCTACGAGCAGTACTTC. Its protein is CASSPSGTGAYEQYF.

V usage is TRBV6-1 and J usage is TRBJ1-5; D call uncertain. The V end lost 2 bases, the J end lost 2 bases, and 7 bases lay between the germline ends. The germline V gene has CDR1 MNHNS and CDR2 SASEGT. This CDR3 contains 14 residues. CDR3 sequence reads: CASSEIPGNQPQHF. CDR3 coding DNA: TGTGCCAGCAGTGAAATCCCTGGCAATCAGCCCCAGCATTTT.

This rearrangement joins TRBV7-8 to TRBJ1-1; D is perhaps TRBD1 (5 bases). CDR3 size: 16 residues. Germline V gene data show CDR1 as SGHVS and CDR2 as FQNEAQ. Between the trimmed V and J ends, which lost 9 bases and 5 bases, there was a span of 25 bases. The chain's CDR3 is CASTYQRQISGTEAFF. As DNA, the CDR3 is TGTGCCAGTACCTATCAGAGACAGATCAGTGGGACTGAAGCTTTCTTT. The full variable domain, rest sourced from reference TRBV7-8 and TRBJ1-1, is GAGVSQSPRYKVAKRGQDVALRCDPISGHVSLFWYQQALGQGPEFLTYFQNEAQLDKSGLPSDRFFAERPEGSVSTLKIQRTQQEDSAVYLCASTYQRQISGTEAFFGQGTRLTVV.

The V gene is TRBV10-2, the J gene TRBJ1-3; 7 nucleotides agree with TRBD1. Per germline, CDR1 WSHSY and CDR2 SAAADI. The CDR3 length is 15 residues. With V trimmed by 7 bases and J by 3 bases, 9 bases remained unmatched. CDR3 nucleotides: TGCGCCAGCACCCAAACAGGGGAAGGTGGAAACACCATATATTTT. Translated: CASTQTGEGGNTIYF.

V and J are TRBV19 and TRBJ2-7; 7 bases agree with TRBD2. CDR1 is LNHDA and CDR2 is SQIVND in the germline V gene (reference sequence). The ends lost 3 bases at V and 5 bases at J; junction bases unmatched: 7. The CDR3 extends over 14 amino acids. CDR3 coding DNA: TGTGCCAGTAGTATGGGGAGGGGAGGAGACGAGCAGTACTTC. This gives the protein CASSMGRGGDEQYF.

The chain carries TRBV20-1 and TRBJ2-1, with unresolved D. V was shortened by 7 bases and J by 1 base, with 5 bases between the two germline ends. From germline, CDR1 is DFQATT and CDR2 SNEGSKA (reference sequence). This CDR3 spans 11 amino acids. The CDR3 DNA sequence: TGCAGTGTGTTATCCTACAATGAGCAGTTCTTC. This gives the protein CSVLSYNEQFF.

This sequence joins TRBV4-3 and TRBJ1-6; 11 bases fit TRBD1. Germline assignment: CDR1 LGHNA and CDR2 YSLEER. This CDR3 contains 14 residues. With 6 bases clipped from V and 10 bases from J, the junction kept 5 bases outside the gene matches. The CDR3 DNA is TGCGCCAGCAGTTTGGGACAGGGGGGATCACCCCTCCACTTT. Translated, it gives CASSLGQGGSPLHF.

The genes are TRBV7-3 and TRBJ1-6; D perhaps matches TRBD1 (6 bases). Germline V gives CDR1 SGHTA, CDR2 FQGTGA. V lost 5 bases and J lost 4, with 9 bases in between. The CDR3 has 14 residues. The CDR3 is CASSRTAYNSPLHF. CDR3 in DNA: TGTGCCAGCAGCCGGACAGCTTATAATTCACCCCTCCACTTT.

The chain links TRBV6-1 to TRBJ1-6; maybe TRBD1 (5 bases). This CDR3 spans 14 amino acids. Trimming removed 2 bases at V and 5 bases at J, with 7 bases between. Germline-derived CDR1 and CDR2 are MNHNS and SASEGT. The CDR3 DNA follows: TGTGCCAGCAGTGAACGGGGGGATAATTCACCCCTCCACTTT. It codes for CASSERGDNSPLHF.

The CDR3 region has the DNA TGCGCCAGCAGCCCAAGGGGGAGCCTAGCGGGAGGGTCGAACACCGGGGAGCTGTTTTTT. It specifies CASSPRGSLAGGSNTGELFF. V and J are TRBV5-1 and TRBJ2-2; 12 nucleotides align to TRBD2. The CDR3 loop spans 20 amino acids. Germline V lookup: CDR1 SGHRS, CDR2 YFSETQ. The J segment lost 0 bases and the V segment lost 4 bases, leaving 13 bases of the junction unmatched.

CDR3: CASSYPAGLETQYF. In nucleotides, the CDR3 is TGTGCCAGCAGTTACCCCGCGGGATTAGAGACCCAGTACTTC. V and J are TRBV6-5 and TRBJ2-5; TRBD2 is a possible D gene (6 bases). V was pared by 2 bases and J by 4 bases, with 11 bases between. Germline loops: CDR1 MNHEY, CDR2 SVGAGI. The CDR3 has 14 amino acids.

J is TRBJ2-1 and V is TRBV5-1; D call uncertain. Trimming stripped 0 bases from V and 3 bases from J, with 7 bases between. The CDR3 is made up of 14 amino acids. Germline CDR1 SGHRS, CDR2 YFSETQ. CDR3 sequence reads: CASSLAPHYNEQFF. The CDR3 DNA reads as TGCGCCAGCAGCTTGGCACCACACTACAATGAGCAGTTCTTC.

The chain recombines TRBV5-4 with TRBJ1-1; D gene ambiguous. The CDR3 contains 15 residues. Germline CDR1 SGHNT, CDR2 YYREEE (reference sequence). The ends were cut back, 0 bases at V and 0 bases at J, with 9 bases in the middle. The CDR3 sequence is CASSLEGRMNTEAFF. CDR3 bases: TGTGCCAGCAGCTTGGAAGGCAGGATGAACACTGAAGCTTTCTTT.

The DNA of the CDR3 is TGTGCCAGCAGTTGGATTAGCGGGAGTGCCTACAATGAGCAGTTCTTC. Translating it yields CASSWISGSAYNEQFF. The V gene is TRBV28, the J gene TRBJ2-1; 9 nucleotides align to TRBD2. The CDR3 length is 16 residues. V dropped 4 bases and J dropped 2; count of bases not matched to a gene: 6. CDR1 MDHEN and CDR2 SYDVKM come from the germline V gene.

CDR3 sequence reads: CASSSSSGDRTDTQYF. The CDR3 coding sequence is TGCGCCAGCAGCTCCTCCTCAGGGGACCGCACAGATACGCAGTATTTT. The chain joins TRBV5-1 to TRBJ2-3, with D perhaps TRBD1 (6 bases). CDR3 size: 16 residues. Germline lookup yields CDR1 SGHRS and CDR2 YFSETQ. Trimming took off 3 bases at V and 1 base at J, with 15 bases between the two ends.

The V call is TRBV5-1, the J call TRBJ2-5; maybe TRBD2 (6 bases). This CDR3 is 14 amino acids long. The germline V gene encodes CDR1 SGHRS and CDR2 YFSETQ. Trimming cost V 0 bases and J 4 bases, with 10 bases left between them. This CDR3 reads CASSLGAGGETQYF. The CDR3 nucleotides are TGCGCCAGCAGCTTGGGAGCGGGTGGAGAGACCCAGTACTTC. The complete variable domain, with remaining parts taken from reference TRBV5-1 and TRBJ2-5, reads KAGVTQTPRYLIKTRGQQVTLSCSPISGHRSVSWYQQTPGQGLQFLFEYFSETQRNKGNFPGRFSGRQFSNSRSEMNVSTLELGDSALYLCASSLGAGGETQYFGPGTRLLVL.

The gene calls are TRBV3-1 (or the pseudogene TRBV3-2) and TRBJ2-1; D is unclear. V gave up 4 bases and J gave up 7 bases, with 5 bases separating them. The CDR3 runs to 11 residues. The germline CDR1 and CDR2 sequences are LGHDT and YNNKEL (reference sequence). The CDR3 DNA is TGTGCCAGCAGCCTCTATAATGAGCAGTTCTTC. Its protein is CASSLYNEQFF.

This clone has only one observation. This sequence joins TRBV14 and TRBJ2-3; D perhaps matches TRBD1 (5 bases). V was pared by 2 bases and J by 10 bases, with 13 bases between. The V gene's germline CDR1 is SGHDN and CDR2 FVKESK. The CDR3 is 13 amino acids. DNA of the CDR3: TGTGCCAGCAGCCAACCTGGGGCTCAAGCGCAGTATTTT. This codes for CASSQPGAQAQYF.

The genes are TRBV19 and TRBJ2-5, with TRBD2 as a possible D gene (6 bases). The CDR3 totals 15 residues. Germline V gene data show CDR1 as LNHDA and CDR2 as SQIVND (reference sequence). V lost 7 bases and J 2 bases, leaving 17 bases between the germline ends. The CDR3 here is CASTPGTRGQETQYF. The CDR3 DNA reads as TGTGCCAGTACCCCGGGGACTCGGGGGCAAGAGACCCAGTACTTC.

The V gene is TRBV7-6, the J gene TRBJ1-4; tentatively, D is TRBD1 (5 bases). Trimming took 1 base from V and 5 from J, leaving 11 bases between them. The CDR3 is made up of 15 amino acids. Germline V lookup: CDR1 SGHVS, CDR2 FNYEAQ. The CDR3 DNA is TGTGCCAGCAGCTTAGTTCCAGGGTCCAATGAAAAACTGTTTTTT. Protein sequence: CASSLVPGSNEKLFF. The complete variable domain, with remaining parts taken from reference TRBV7-6 and TRBJ1-4, reads GAGVSQSPRYKVTKRGQDVALRCDPISGHVSLYWYRQALGQGPEFLTYFNYEAQQDKSGLPNDRFSAERPEGSISTLTIQRTEQRDSAMYRCASSLVPGSNEKLFFGSGTQLSVL.

The genes are TRBV10-3 and TRBJ2-2, with a possible D match to TRBD2 (6 bases). Between the trimmed V and J ends, which lost 0 bases and 6 bases, there was a span of 17 bases. Looked up from germline, CDR1 is ENHRY and CDR2 is SYGVKD. The CDR3 covers 17 residues. The CDR3 DNA reads as TGTGCCATCAGTGAGTCGGTGGCGGGGACGAGGGCCGGGGAGCTGTTTTTT. It yields the protein CAISESVAGTRAGELFF.

The V call is TRBV7-2, the J call TRBJ1-1; D not certain. CDR1 is SGHTA, CDR2 FQGNSA, per germline. The CDR3 has 16 amino acids. The V and J ends lost 3 bases and 4 bases respectively, with 18 bases between them. CDR3 nucleotides: TGTGCCAGCAGCTTGGCACTAGTCAATAAACGCACTGAAGCTTTCTTT. Its translation: CASSLALVNKRTEAFF.

The genes are TRBV9 and TRBJ2-2; 7 nucleotides match TRBD2. The CDR3 sequence is 16 residues long. CDR1 is SGDLS, CDR2 YYNGEE, per germline. Trimming removed 3 bases from V and 0 bases from J; junction bases left unmatched: 5. Written as DNA, the CDR3 is TGTGCCAGCAGCGCGGGCGGGGGTCCGAACACCGGGGAGCTGTTTTTT. It yields the protein CASSAGGGPNTGELFF.

Here the CDR3 DNA reads TGTGCCAGTAGTATTTCCCCCGGATGGGCCGAAAAACTGTTTTTT. This codes for CASSISPGWAEKLFF. This chain links TRBV19 with TRBJ1-4; D call uncertain. Trimming stripped 3 bases from V and 8 bases from J, with 16 bases between. This CDR3 is 15 amino acids long. The germline V gene encodes CDR1 LNHDA and CDR2 SQIVND (reference sequence).

The CDR3 sequence is CASSQDIATTGELFF. CDR3 DNA: TGTGCCAGCAGCCAAGATATAGCGACAACCGGGGAGCTGTTTTTT. The chain combines TRBV3-1 (or the pseudogene TRBV3-2) with TRBJ2-2, with D possibly matching TRBD2 (5 bases). The CDR3 runs 15 residues. Germline V CDR1 and CDR2: LGHDT, YNNKEL (reference sequence). V lost 0 bases and J 5 bases, leaving 10 bases between the germline ends.

This clone was counted once. The chain recombines TRBV2 with TRBJ2-7; D is perhaps TRBD2 (5 bases). V was trimmed by 9 bases and J by 2 bases, leaving 17 bases between them. The CDR3 has 14 amino acids. CDR1 and CDR2 from the germline V gene are SNHLY and FYNNEI. CDR3 nucleotides: TGTGCCAGTAGACTACTTTCGGGGACCTACGAGCAGTACTTC. This codes for CASRLLSGTYEQYF.

The chain uses TRBV5-4 and TRBJ1-1; the D gene is possibly TRBD1 (6 bases). V was shortened by 0 bases and J by 10 bases, with 13 bases between the two germline ends. Germline loops: CDR1 SGHNT, CDR2 YYREEE (reference sequence). The CDR3 is 13 amino acids. For the CDR3, the DNA is TGTGCCAGCAGCTTGGACGGCAGGGGTAGAGCTTTCTTT. As protein: CASSLDGRGRAFF.

The chain uses TRBV5-1 and TRBJ1-1, with 7 bases aligning to TRBD1. The germline V gene has CDR1 SGHRS and CDR2 YFSETQ. The CDR3 is 13 residues long. Unmatched junction bases numbered 10, after V lost 3 bases and J lost 11 bases. In DNA, the CDR3 is TGCGCCAGCAGCTCGACAGGGATATTAGGTGCTTTCTTT. Encoded protein: CASSSTGILGAFF. Variable domain in full (rest from reference TRBV5-1 and TRBJ1-1): KAGVTQTPRYLIKTRGQQVTLSCSPISGHRSVSWYQQTPGQGLQFLFEYFSETQRNKGNFPGRFSGRQFSNSRSEMNVSTLELGDSALYLCASSSTGILGAFFGQGTRLTVV.

V gene TRBV3-1 (or the pseudogene TRBV3-2) combines with J gene TRBJ2-1; possible D gene TRBD2, 5 bases. The CDR3 has 13 amino acids. Germline CDR1 reads LGHDT; CDR2 reads YNNKEL (reference sequence). Trimming stripped 4 bases from V and 5 bases from J, with 9 bases between. DNA for the CDR3: TGTGCCAGCAGCCCCCGACTAAACAATGAGCAGTTCTTC. Amino acid sequence: CASSPRLNNEQFF.

Concerning this clone itself: Relative to the germline gene, one junction end is altered; a read error may explain this. The chain combines TRBV7-9 with TRBJ1-4, with TRBD1 as a possible D gene (5 bases). The length of the CDR3 is 13 residues. Germline CDR1 is SEHNR and CDR2 is FQNEAQ (reference sequence). The CDR3, as DNA: TGTGCCAGCACCTTACTGGGGCGGGAAAAACTGTTTTTT. It is translated as CASTLLGREKLFF.